This entry concerns a single T cell receptor (beta chain). Its antigen is not identified. This may stem from a read error, because a much larger clone lies one nucleotide away. Total RNA (around 500 ng) served as template for TCR beta cDNA synthesis primed by a constant-region primer. ARM-PCR, slightly modified, supplied the TCR beta libraries through three nested multiplex PCR rounds. A C-beta reverse primer and TRBV1-TRBV30 forward primers served in each of the first two PCR rounds, at about 10 cycles apiece. TCRdb recomputed calls from the multiplex PCR reads with MiXCR, one row per CDR3 protein. The table lists 200,000 or so distinct CDR3 sequences, around 60% of them singletons. The sample originates from a study of tumor-infiltrating lymphocytes in primary liver carcinoma. Study information: Aged between 30 and 69 years, the patients were men and women.

V was clipped by 4 bases and J by 1 base, with 11 bases between them. Germline CDR1 SGHKS, CDR2 YYEKEE (reference sequence). The CDR3 runs 14 residues. Germline DNA was extracted too, while blood RNA derived from unsorted whole blood. Study results and limitations: Tumor-adjacent and tumor-blood pairs showed less overlap than tumor region pairs. The study used bulk unsorted samples and so did not compare CD4+ and CD8+ repertoires. When set against blood, tumors had a significantly higher top-250-clone fraction (p = 0.039).

This TCR came from a woman aged 55-70 years with primary liver carcinoma and hepatitis B virus infection. Sequenced: peripheral blood. The chain carries TRBV5-5 and TRBJ1-1, with D tentatively TRBD1 (5 bases). The chain's CDR3 is CASSRGSANTEAFF. CDR3 DNA sequence: TGTGCCAGCAGCCGGGGGTCGGCGAACACTGAAGCTTTCTTT.